This T cell receptor beta chain was obtained from a study of T cells after yellow fever vaccination. Deletions cut 5 bases from V and 2 bases from J, with 19 bases between. CDR3 length: 16 residues. Germline V lookup: CDR1 MNHEY, CDR2 SVGAGI. This clonotype was detected only a few times. TCRdb passed the 5' RACE reads through MiXCR, listing each CDR3 protein once. The sample contains a few hundred thousand distinct CDR3 sequences, 18% of which appear only once. The chain joins TRBV6-5 to TRBJ2-7, with D maybe TRBD2 (7 bases). The sequence derives from a man aged 18 to 30 who received the YFV17D yellow fever vaccine. The material sequenced was PBMCs, taken before the yellow fever booster vaccination. The CDR3 region is CASSIRGGGFPYEQYF. The DNA of the CDR3 is TGTGCCAGCAGTATCCGAGGGGGGGGTTTCCCCTACGAGCAGTACTTC.